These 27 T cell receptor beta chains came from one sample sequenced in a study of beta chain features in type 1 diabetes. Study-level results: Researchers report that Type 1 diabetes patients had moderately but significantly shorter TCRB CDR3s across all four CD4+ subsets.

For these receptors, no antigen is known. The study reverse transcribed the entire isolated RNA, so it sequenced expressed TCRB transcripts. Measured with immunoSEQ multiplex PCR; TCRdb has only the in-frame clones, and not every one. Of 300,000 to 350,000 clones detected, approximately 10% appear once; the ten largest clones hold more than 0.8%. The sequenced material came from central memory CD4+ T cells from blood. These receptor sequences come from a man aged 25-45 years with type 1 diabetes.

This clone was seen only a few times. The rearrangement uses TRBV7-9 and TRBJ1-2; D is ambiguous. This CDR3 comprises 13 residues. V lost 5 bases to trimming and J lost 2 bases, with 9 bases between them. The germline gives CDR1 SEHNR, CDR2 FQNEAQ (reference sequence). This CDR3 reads CASSETTNYGYTF. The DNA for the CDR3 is TGTGCCAGCAGCGAAACAACCAACTATGGCTACACCTTC.

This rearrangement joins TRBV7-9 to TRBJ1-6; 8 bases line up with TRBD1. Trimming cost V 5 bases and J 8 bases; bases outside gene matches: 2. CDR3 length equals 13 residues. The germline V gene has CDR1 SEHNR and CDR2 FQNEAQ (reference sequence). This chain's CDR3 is CASSLTGDSPLHF. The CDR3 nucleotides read TGTGCCAGCAGCCTGACAGGGGATTCACCCCTCCACTTT.

The CDR3 DNA reads TGTGCCAGTAGTATACCCAGGGACAATCAGCCCCAGCATTTT. Translation gives CASSIPRDNQPQHF. V gene TRBV19 combines with J gene TRBJ1-5, with a tentative D call TRBD1 (5 bases). The CDR3 spans 14 residues. Trimming shortened V by 2 bases and J by 3 bases, and 8 bases separated the two germline ends. Germline CDR1 LNHDA, CDR2 SQIVND (reference sequence).

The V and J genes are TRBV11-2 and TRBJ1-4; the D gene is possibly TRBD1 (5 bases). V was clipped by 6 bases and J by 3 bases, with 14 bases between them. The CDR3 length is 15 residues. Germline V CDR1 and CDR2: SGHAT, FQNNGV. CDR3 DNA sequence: TGTGCCAGCAGTCCCAGGGTTAGTCCTAATGAAAAACTGTTTTTT. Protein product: CASSPRVSPNEKLFF. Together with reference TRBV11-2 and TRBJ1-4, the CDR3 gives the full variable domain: EAGVAQSPRYKIIEKRQSVAFWCNPISGHATLYWYQQILGQGPKLLIQFQNNGVVDDSQLPKDRFSAERLKGVDSTLKIQPAKLEDSAVYLCASSPRVSPNEKLFFGSGTQLSVL.

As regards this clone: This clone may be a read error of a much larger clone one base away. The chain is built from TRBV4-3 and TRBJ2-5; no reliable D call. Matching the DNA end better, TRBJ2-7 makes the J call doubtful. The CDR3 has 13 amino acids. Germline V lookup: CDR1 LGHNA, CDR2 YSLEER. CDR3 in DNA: TGCGCCAGCAGCCAAGACCTGGGCTACGAGCAGTACTTC. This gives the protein CASSQDLGYEQYF.

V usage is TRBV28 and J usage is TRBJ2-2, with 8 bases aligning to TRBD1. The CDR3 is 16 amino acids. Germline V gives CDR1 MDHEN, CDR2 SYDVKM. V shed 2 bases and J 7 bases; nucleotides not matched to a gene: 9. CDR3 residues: CASSLPGQAFGGELFF. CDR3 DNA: TGTGCCAGCAGTTTACCGGGACAGGCCTTTGGCGGGGAGCTGTTTTTT. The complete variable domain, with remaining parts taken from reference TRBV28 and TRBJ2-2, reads DVKVTQSSRYLVKRTGEKVFLECVQDMDHENMFWYRQDPGLGLRLIYFSYDVKMKEKGDIPEGYSVSREKKERFSLILESASTNQTSMYLCASSLPGQAFGGELFFGEGSRLTVL.

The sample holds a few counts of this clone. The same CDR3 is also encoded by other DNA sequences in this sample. CDR3 region: CAISGQGNTEAFF. The CDR3 nucleotides read TGTGCCATCAGTGGACAGGGTAACACTGAAGCTTTCTTT. This chain links TRBV10-3 with TRBJ1-1, with TRBD1 matching 7 bases. This CDR3 is built from 13 residues. The ends lost 4 bases at V and 2 bases at J; junction bases unmatched: 1. Germline assignment: CDR1 ENHRY and CDR2 SYGVKD.

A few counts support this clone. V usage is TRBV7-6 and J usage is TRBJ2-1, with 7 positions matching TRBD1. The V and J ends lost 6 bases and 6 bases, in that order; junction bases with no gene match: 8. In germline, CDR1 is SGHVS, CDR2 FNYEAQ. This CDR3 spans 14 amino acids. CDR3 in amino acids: CASRLSTGTNEQFF. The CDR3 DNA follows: TGTGCCAGCAGATTATCGACAGGGACCAATGAGCAGTTCTTC.

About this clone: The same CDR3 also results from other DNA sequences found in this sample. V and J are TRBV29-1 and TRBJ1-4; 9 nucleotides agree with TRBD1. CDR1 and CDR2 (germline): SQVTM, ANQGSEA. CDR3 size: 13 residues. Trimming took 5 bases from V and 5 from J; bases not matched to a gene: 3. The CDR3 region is CSVPGQGNEKLFF. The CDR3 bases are TGCAGCGTTCCCGGACAGGGGAATGAAAAACTGTTTTTT.

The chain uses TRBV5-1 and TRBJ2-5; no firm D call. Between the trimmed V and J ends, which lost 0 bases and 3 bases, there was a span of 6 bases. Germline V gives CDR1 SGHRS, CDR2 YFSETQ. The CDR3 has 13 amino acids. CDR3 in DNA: TGCGCCAGCAGCTTGGGGGGTAAAGAGACCCAGTACTTC. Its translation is CASSLGGKETQYF.

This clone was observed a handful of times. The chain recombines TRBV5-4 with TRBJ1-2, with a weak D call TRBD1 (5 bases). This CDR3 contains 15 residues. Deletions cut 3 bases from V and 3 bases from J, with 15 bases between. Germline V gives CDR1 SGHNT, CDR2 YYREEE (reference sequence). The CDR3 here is CASSYWPPGDYGYTF. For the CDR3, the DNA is TGTGCCAGCAGCTACTGGCCGCCGGGGGACTATGGCTACACCTTC.

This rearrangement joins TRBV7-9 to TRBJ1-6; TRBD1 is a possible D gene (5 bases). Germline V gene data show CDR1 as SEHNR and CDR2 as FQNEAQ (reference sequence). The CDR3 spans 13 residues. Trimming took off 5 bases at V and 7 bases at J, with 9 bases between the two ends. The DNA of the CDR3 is TGTGCCAGCAGCCCCAGGGACAATTCACCCCTCCACTTT. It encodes CASSPRDNSPLHF. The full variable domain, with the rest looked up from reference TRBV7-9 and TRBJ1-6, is DTGVSQNPRHKITKRGQNVTFRCDPISEHNRLYWYRQTLGQGPEFLTYFQNEAQLEKSRLLSDRFSAERPKGSFSTLEIQRTEQGDSAMYLCASSPRDNSPLHFGNGTRLTVT.

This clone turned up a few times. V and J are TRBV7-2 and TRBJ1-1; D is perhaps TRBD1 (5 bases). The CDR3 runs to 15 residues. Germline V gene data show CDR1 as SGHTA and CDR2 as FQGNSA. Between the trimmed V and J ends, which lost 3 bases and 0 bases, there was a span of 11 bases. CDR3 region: CASSFRTPMNTEAFF. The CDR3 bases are TGTGCCAGCAGCTTTAGGACACCCATGAACACTGAAGCTTTCTTT.

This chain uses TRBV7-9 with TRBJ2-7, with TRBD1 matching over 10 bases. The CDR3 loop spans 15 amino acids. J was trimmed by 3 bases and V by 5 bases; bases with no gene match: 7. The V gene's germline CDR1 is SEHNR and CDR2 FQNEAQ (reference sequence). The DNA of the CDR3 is TGTGCCAGCAGCCACATGTGGACAGGGGGCTACGAGCAGTACTTC. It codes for CASSHMWTGGYEQYF.

CDR3 nucleotide sequence: TGTGCCAGCAGTTTCAGAGGGACAGGGGGCATGGATACGCAGTATTTT. This gives the protein CASSFRGTGGMDTQYF. The gene calls are TRBV27 and TRBJ2-3, with 12 nucleotides matching TRBD1. Unmatched junction bases numbered 7, after V lost 3 bases and J lost 6 bases. CDR1 MNHEY and CDR2 SMNVEV come from the germline V gene (reference sequence). The CDR3 is 16 residues long.

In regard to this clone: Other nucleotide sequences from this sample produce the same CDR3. Written as DNA, the CDR3 is TGCAGTGCTAGAGGTGACGATGGCTACACCTTC. This gives the protein CSARGDDGYTF. The rearrangement links TRBV20-1 to TRBJ1-2; no definite D call. Germline V gene data show CDR1 as DFQATT and CDR2 as SNEGSKA (reference sequence). Deletions cut 1 base from V and 6 bases from J, with 6 bases between. There are 11 residues in the CDR3.

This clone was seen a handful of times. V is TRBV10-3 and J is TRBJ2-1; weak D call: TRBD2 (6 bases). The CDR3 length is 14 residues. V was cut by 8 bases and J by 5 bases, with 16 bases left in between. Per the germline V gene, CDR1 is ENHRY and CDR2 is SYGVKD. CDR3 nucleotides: TGTGCCATCGGAGCGGGCAGCTTCGACAATGAGCAGTTCTTC. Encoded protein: CAIGAGSFDNEQFF.

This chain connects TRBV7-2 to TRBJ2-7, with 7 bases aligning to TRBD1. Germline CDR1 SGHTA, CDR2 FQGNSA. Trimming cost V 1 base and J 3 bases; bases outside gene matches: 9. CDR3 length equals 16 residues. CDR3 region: CASSLGRDRVVYEQYF. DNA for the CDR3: TGTGCCAGCAGCTTAGGTAGAGACAGGGTGGTCTACGAGCAGTACTTC.

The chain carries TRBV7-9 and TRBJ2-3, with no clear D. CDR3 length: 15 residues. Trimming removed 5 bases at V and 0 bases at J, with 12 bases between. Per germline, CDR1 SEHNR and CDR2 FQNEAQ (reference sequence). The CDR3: CASSQMQLSTDTQYF. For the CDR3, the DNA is TGTGCCAGCAGCCAAATGCAGCTGAGCACAGATACGCAGTATTTT.

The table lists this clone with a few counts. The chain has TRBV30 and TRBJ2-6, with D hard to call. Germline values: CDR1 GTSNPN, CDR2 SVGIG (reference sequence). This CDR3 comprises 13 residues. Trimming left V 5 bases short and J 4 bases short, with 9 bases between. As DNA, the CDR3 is TGTGCCTGGTACCGGTCAGGGGCCAACGTCCTGACTTTC. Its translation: CAWYRSGANVLTF. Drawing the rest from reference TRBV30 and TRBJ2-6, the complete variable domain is SQTIHQWPATLVQPVGSPLSLECTVEGTSNPNLYWYRQAAGRGLQLLFYSVGIGQISSEVPQNLSASRPQDRQFILSSKKLLLSDSGFYLCAWYRSGANVLTFGAGSRLTVL.

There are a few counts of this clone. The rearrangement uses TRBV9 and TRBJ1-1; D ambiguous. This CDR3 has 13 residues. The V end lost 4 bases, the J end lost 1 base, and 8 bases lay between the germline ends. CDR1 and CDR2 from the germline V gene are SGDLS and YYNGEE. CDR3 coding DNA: TGTGCCAGCAGCCCAACCGGGAACACTGAAGCTTTCTTT. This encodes CASSPTGNTEAFF.

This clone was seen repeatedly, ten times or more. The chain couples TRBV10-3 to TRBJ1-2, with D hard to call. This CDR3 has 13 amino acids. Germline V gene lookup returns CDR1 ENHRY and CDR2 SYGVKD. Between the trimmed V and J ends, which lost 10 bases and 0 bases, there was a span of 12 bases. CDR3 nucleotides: TGTGCCACCAGAGACGGACCTAACTATGGCTACACCTTC. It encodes CATRDGPNYGYTF.

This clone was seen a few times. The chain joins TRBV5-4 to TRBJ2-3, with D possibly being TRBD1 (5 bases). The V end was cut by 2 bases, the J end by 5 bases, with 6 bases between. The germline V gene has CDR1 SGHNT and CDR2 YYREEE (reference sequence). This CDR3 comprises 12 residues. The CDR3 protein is CASSLQEDTQYF. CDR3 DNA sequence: TGTGCCAGCAGCTTACAGGAAGATACGCAGTATTTT.

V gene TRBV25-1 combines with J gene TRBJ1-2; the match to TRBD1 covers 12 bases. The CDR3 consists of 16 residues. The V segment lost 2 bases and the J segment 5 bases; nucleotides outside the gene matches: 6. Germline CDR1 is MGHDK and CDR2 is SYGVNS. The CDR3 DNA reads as TGTGCCAGCAGTGAAGGGACAGGGGGCGCGGGGTATGGCTACACCTTC. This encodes CASSEGTGGAGYGYTF.

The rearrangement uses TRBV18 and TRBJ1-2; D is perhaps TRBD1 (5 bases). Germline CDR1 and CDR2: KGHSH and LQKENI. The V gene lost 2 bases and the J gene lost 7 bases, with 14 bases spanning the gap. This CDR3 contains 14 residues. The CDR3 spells CASSPRGKTVGYTF. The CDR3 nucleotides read TGTGCCAGCTCACCAAGAGGGAAGACAGTTGGCTACACCTTC.

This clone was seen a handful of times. CDR3 DNA: TGCGCCAGCAGCCGGACAGGGGGCACCACCGGGGAGCTGTTTTTT. It codes for CASSRTGGTTGELFF. V gene TRBV4-3 combines with J gene TRBJ2-2, with TRBD1 identical over 11 bases. With 4 bases clipped from V and 4 bases from J, the junction kept 2 bases outside the gene matches. The germline V gene has CDR1 LGHNA and CDR2 YSLEER. The CDR3 sequence is 15 residues long.

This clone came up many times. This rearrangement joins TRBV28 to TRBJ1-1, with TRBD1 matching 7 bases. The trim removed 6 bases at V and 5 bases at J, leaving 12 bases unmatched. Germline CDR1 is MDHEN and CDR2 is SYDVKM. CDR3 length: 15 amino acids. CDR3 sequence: CASRGLDRAGTEAFF. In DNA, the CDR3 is TGTGCCAGCAGGGGCCTAGACAGGGCAGGGACTGAAGCTTTCTTT.